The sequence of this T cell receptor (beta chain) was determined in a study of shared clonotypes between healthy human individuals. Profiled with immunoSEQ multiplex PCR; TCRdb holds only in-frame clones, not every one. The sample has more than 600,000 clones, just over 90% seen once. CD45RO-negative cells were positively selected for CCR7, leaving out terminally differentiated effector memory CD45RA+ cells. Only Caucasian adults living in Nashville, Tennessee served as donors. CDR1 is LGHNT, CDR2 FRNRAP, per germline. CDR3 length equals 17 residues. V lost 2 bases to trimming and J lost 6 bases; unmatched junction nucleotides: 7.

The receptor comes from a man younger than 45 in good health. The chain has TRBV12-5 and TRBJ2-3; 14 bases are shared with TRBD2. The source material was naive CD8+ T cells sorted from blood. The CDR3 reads CASGLLGLAGDEDTQYF. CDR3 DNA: TGTGCTAGTGGTTTGCTGGGACTAGCGGGAGATGAGGATACGCAGTATTTT.